The 14 T cell receptor beta chains reported below all come from one sample, sequenced in a study of T-cell reconstitution after alpha-beta-depleted transplantation in children. A library of TCRbeta sequences, prepared with unique molecular identifiers, was generated. TCRdb re-analysed the PCR reads in MiXCR, keeping a single row per CDR3 protein. Counted here are around 500,000 distinct CDR3 sequences, roughly 23% occurring once; the ten biggest clones make up 13% to 15%. Specimen: PBMCs, mostly from graft donor cells, collected 360 days after TCRalphabeta/CD19-depleted stem cell transplant. These receptors came from a boy under two years old who had a stem cell transplant for acute myeloid leukemia, so the T cells may come from the graft donor.

This clonotype occurred many times. This rearrangement joins TRBV20-1 to TRBJ2-2, with 7 bases fitting TRBD1. The CDR3 totals 16 residues. Germline V lookup: CDR1 DFQATT, CDR2 SNEGSKA (reference sequence). After removal of 2 bases from V and 3 bases from J, the junction contained 9 bases not matched to a gene. CDR3 nucleotides: TGCAGTGCTAGAAAACTAGGGGGCCTGGACACCGGGGAGCTGTTTTTT. The encoded protein is CSARKLGGLDTGELFF.

In its sample, this clonotype was seen many times. The CDR3 DNA reads as TGTGCCAGCAGCCCGACTGACTATGGCTACACCTTC. Protein product: CASSPTDYGYTF. The V and J genes are TRBV12-3 or TRBV12-4 and TRBJ1-2, with D uncertain. V shed 6 bases and J shed 3 bases, with 8 bases lying between them. The CDR3 spans 12 residues.

This clonotype turned up a few times. CDR3 in amino acids: CASSPGTAIKPQHF. CDR3 nucleotide sequence: TGTGCCAGCAGCCCCGGGACCGCTATTAAGCCCCAGCATTTT. V usage is TRBV9 and J usage is TRBJ1-5, with a weak D call TRBD1 (5 bases). This CDR3 contains 14 residues. V lost 4 bases and J lost 8, with 16 bases in between. The V gene's germline CDR1 is SGDLS and CDR2 YYNGEE.

This clonotype was counted only a few times. The chain has TRBV6-5 and TRBJ2-1, with D uncertain. CDR3 size: 16 residues. Trimming took 0 bases from V and 8 from J, leaving 17 bases between them. Germline V gene lookup returns CDR1 MNHEY and CDR2 SVGAGI. This chain's CDR3 is CASSYSPYRVYDEQFF. The CDR3 DNA reads as TGTGCCAGCAGTTACTCCCCGTACCGGGTGTACGATGAGCAGTTCTTC.

This clonotype was picked up a small number of times. The J gene is TRBJ2-1, the V gene TRBV4-3; 7 bases map to TRBD2. The V and J ends lost 0 bases and 12 bases, in that order; junction bases with no gene match: 14. The CDR3 runs to 16 residues. Germline CDR1 and CDR2: LGHNA and YSLEER. This chain's CDR3 is CASSQEGGLGAIGQFF. In nucleotides, the CDR3 is TGCGCCAGCAGCCAAGAGGGAGGGCTCGGTGCAATTGGGCAGTTCTTC.

The chain combines TRBV6-1 with TRBJ2-1, with 8 bases that match TRBD2. Germline V gene sequence: CDR1 MNHNS, CDR2 SASEGT. CDR3 size: 16 residues. The V and J ends lost 6 bases and 0 bases, in that order; junction bases with no gene match: 7. In DNA form, the CDR3 reads TGTGCCAGCAGACTTAGCGGGGCTAGCTCCTACAATGAGCAGTTCTTC. Encoded protein: CASRLSGASSYNEQFF.

The chain carries TRBV11-3 and TRBJ2-7, with 8 positions matching TRBD2. After removal of 0 bases from V and 2 bases from J, the junction contained 6 bases not matched to a gene. Per germline, CDR1 SGHNT and CDR2 YENEEA. This CDR3 is 16 amino acids long. The CDR3 nucleotides read TGTGCCAGCAGCTTAGAGTCTAGCGGGCCCCCCTACGAGCAGTACGTC. Protein: CASSLESSGPPYEQYV.

The sample holds a few counts of this clonotype. This sequence joins TRBV20-1 and TRBJ2-1; 8 nucleotides match TRBD2. Germline assignment: CDR1 DFQATT and CDR2 SNEGSKA (reference sequence). Germline trimming cut 1 base from V and 6 bases from J; bases unmatched to any gene: 11. The CDR3 contains 16 residues. CDR3 sequence: CSARGERGPAGNEQFF. DNA of the CDR3: TGCAGTGCTAGAGGGGAGCGGGGGCCCGCCGGCAATGAGCAGTTCTTC.

The V call is TRBV2, the J call TRBJ1-2; tentatively, D is TRBD1 (6 bases). The germline gives CDR1 SNHLY, CDR2 FYNNEI. The CDR3 totals 15 residues. Between the trimmed V and J ends, which lost 6 bases and 5 bases, there was a span of 19 bases. The CDR3 DNA sequence: TGTGCCAGCAGAGACTACGAGGGGGTCTCATATGGCTACACCTTC. This sequence encodes CASRDYEGVSYGYTF.

This chain uses TRBV11-3 with TRBJ2-7, with D uncertain. V was cut by 5 bases and J by 2 bases, with 7 bases left in between. The CDR3 spans 12 residues. Germline values: CDR1 SGHNT, CDR2 YENEEA. The CDR3 region has the DNA TGTGCCAGCAGCGGGCTAGCCTACGAGCAGTACGTC. Its translation is CASSGLAYEQYV.

V and J are TRBV20-1 and TRBJ2-1; 11 bases are a match to TRBD2. Per the germline V gene, CDR1 is DFQATT and CDR2 is SNEGSKA (reference sequence). The V and J ends lost 6 bases and 8 bases, in that order; junction bases with no gene match: 12. This CDR3 has 15 residues. For the CDR3, the DNA is TGCAGTGCAGACGGGACTAGCGGTTATTACGATGAGCAGTTCTTC. Translated: CSADGTSGYYDEQFF.

The sample holds a few counts of this clonotype. V gene TRBV4-2 combines with J gene TRBJ2-2; D is unclear. This CDR3 has 14 residues. V lost 0 bases and J 7 bases, leaving 9 bases between the germline ends. Germline CDR1 and CDR2: LGHNA and YNFKEQ. DNA for the CDR3: TGTGCCAGCAGCCAAGAATGGAGTGGCGGGGAGCTGTTTTTT. Amino acid sequence: CASSQEWSGGELFF.

This clonotype was detected once. This chain joins TRBV7-3 and TRBJ2-1; the D gene could be TRBD1 or TRBD2 (5 bases each). The CDR3 extends over 16 amino acids. Trimming took 4 bases from V and 4 from J, leaving 17 bases between them. Germline V CDR1 and CDR2: SGHTA, FQGTGA. This CDR3 is CASSSKGTRGYNEQFF. The CDR3 DNA is TGTGCCAGCAGCTCAAAGGGGACCCGCGGATACAATGAGCAGTTCTTC.

The genes are TRBV13 and TRBJ2-7; 7 bases are a match to TRBD1. V was pared by 5 bases and J by 4 bases, with 8 bases of the junction left unmatched. The CDR3 spans 14 residues. Per germline, CDR1 PRHDT and CDR2 FYEKMQ (reference sequence). The CDR3 DNA is TGTGCCAGCAGCCCCCCAGGGACAGATTACGAGCAGTACTTC. It encodes CASSPPGTDYEQYF.